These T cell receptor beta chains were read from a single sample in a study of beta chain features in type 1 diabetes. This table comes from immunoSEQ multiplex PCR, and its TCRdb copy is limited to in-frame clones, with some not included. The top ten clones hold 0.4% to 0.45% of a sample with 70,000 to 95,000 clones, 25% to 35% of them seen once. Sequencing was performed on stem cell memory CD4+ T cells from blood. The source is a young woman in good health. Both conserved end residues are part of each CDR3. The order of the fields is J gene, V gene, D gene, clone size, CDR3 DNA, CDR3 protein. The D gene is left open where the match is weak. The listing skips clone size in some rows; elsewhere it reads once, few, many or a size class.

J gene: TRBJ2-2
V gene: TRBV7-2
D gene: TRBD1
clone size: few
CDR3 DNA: TGTGCCAGCAGCCCAGACAGGGAACGGCTGTTTTTT
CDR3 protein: CASSPDRERLFF

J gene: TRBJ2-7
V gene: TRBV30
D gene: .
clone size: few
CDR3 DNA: TGTGCCTGGAGTCCTGGGAGCCTCCCCTACGAGCAGTACTTC
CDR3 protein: CAWSPGSLPYEQYF

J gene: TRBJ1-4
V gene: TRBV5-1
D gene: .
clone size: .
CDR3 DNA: TGCGCCAGCAGGGGCAGTTGGACAACTAATGAAAAACTGTTTTTT
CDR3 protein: CASRGSWTTNEKLFF

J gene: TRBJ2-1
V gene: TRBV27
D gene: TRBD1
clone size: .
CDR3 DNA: TGTGCCAGCAGACAGGGGGCTTGGGATGAGCAGTTCTTC
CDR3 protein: CASRQGAWDEQFF

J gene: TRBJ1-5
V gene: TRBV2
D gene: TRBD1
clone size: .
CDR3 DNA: TGTGCCAGCAGCGGAGACAGGGGAGAGAGCAATCAGCCCCAGCATTTT
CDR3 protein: CASSGDRGESNQPQHF

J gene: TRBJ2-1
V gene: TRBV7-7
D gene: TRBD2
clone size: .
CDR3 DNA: TGTGCTAGCAGCCCCACTAGCGGGAGCGGTGAGCAGTTCTTC
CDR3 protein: CASSPTSGSGEQFF

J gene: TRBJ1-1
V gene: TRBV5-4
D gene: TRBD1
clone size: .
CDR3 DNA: TGTGCCAGCAGCGACCCTACAGGGGGCTTGAACACTGAAGCTTTCTTT
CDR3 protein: CASSDPTGGLNTEAFF

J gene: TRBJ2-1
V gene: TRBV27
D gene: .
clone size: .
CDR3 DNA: TGTGCCAGCAGTTTCCTTCCGGGACTCTCCTTGGTATGGGAGCAGTTCTTC
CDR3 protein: CASSFLPGLSLVWEQFF

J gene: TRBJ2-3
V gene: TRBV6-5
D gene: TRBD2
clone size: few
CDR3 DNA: TGTGCCAGCAGCTCCCCGCGGGGGGGCCATGATACGCAGTATTTT
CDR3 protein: CASSSPRGGHDTQYF

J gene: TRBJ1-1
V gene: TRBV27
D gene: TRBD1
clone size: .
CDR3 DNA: TGTGCCAGCAGACGAACTCCCGGGACAGGGACAGCGGCAGCTTTCTTT
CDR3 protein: CASRRTPGTGTAAAFF

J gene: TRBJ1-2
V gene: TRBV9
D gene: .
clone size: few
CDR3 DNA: TGTGCCAGCAGCGCACTACCGACAGGACAGAATAACTATGGCTACACCTTC
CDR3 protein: CASSALPTGQNNYGYTF

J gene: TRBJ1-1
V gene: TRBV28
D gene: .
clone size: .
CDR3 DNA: TGTGCCAGCATCCGGGGGGGAGGGTCAGACACTGAAGCTTTCTTT
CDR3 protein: CASIRGGGSDTEAFF

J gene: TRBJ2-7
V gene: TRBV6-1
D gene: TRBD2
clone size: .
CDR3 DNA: TGTGCCAGCAGTCCCGAGCGGGAGATCTTAGACGAGCAGTACTTC
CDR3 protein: CASSPEREILDEQYF

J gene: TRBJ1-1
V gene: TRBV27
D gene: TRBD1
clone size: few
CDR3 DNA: TGTGCCAGCAGTTCCTGGACAGGCGGGGTAACTGAAGCTTTCTTT
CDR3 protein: CASSSWTGGVTEAFF

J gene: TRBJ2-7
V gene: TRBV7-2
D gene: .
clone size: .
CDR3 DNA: TGTGCCAGCAGCACGGGGACAACCTACGAGCAGTACTTC
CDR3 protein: CASSTGTTYEQYF

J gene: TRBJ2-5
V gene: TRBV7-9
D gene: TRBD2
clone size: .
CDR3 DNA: TGTGCCAGCAGCTTAGGACTAGCGGGATGGCAAGAGACCCAGTACTTC
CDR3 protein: CASSLGLAGWQETQYF

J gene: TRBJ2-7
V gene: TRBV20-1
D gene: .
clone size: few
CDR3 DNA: TGCAGTGCTCCTTCTCCGCGAGGGCAGTACTTC
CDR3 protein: CSAPSPRGQYF

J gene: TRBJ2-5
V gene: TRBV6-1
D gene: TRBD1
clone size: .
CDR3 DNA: TGTGCCAGCAGTGAAGGGATAGGGGGCAGCCAAGAGACCCAGTACTTC
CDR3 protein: CASSEGIGGSQETQYF

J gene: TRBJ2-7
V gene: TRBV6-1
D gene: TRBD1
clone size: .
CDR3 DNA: TGTGCCAGCAGTGTATTGACAGGGGTTACCTACGAGCAGTACTTC
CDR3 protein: CASSVLTGVTYEQYF

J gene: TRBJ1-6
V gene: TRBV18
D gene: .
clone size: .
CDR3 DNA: TGTGCCAGCTCTTCGGAGAGCTCCTATAATTCACCCCTCCACTTT
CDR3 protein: CASSSESSYNSPLHF

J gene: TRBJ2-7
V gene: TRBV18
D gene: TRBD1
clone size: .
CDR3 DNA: TGTGCCAGCTCACGACAGGGGCGGTACGAGCAGTACTTC
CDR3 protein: CASSRQGRYEQYF

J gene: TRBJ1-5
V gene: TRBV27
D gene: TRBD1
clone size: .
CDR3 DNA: TGTGCCAGCAGTTTAGCCAGGGGGAAGAGCAATCAGCCCCAGCATTTT
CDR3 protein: CASSLARGKSNQPQHF